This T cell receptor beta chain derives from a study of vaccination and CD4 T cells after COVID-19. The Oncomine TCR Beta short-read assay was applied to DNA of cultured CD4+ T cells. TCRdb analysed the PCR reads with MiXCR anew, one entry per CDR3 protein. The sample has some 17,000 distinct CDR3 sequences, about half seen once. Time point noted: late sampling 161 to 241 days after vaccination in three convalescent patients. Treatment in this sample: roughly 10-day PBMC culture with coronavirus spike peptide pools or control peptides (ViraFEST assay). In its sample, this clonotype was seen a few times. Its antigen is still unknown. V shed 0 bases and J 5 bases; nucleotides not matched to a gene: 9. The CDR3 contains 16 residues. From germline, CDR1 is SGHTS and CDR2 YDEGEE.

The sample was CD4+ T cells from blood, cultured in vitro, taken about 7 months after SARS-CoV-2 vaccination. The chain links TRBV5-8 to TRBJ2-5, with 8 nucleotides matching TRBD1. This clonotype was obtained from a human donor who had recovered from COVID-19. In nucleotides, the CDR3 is TGTGCCAGCAGCTTGGGGTTGAGGACAGGGCGTGAGACCCAGTACTTC. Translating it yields CASSLGLRTGRETQYF.